Each of the 6 T cell receptor beta chains below was sequenced from the same sample in a study of shared clonotypes between healthy human individuals. Clones were read by immunoSEQ multiplex PCR, and TCRdb kept only the in-frame ones, dropping some. Of around 600,000 clones detected, 95% to 98% appear once; the ten largest clones hold 0.057%. The specimen was naive CD4+ T cells sorted from blood. Subset in this sample: CD45RA+ positively selected. The receptors shown here come from a woman in her twenties or thirties in good health.

V usage is TRBV9 and J usage is TRBJ1-2; 9 nucleotides match TRBD1. The CDR3 has 16 amino acids. Unmatched junction bases numbered 12, after V lost 2 bases and J lost 7 bases. CDR1 is SGDLS and CDR2 is YYNGEE in the germline V gene. CDR3 DNA sequence: TGTGCCAGCAGCGTCCGTCCGGGACAGGGTATCCGTGGCTACACCTTC. This sequence encodes CASSVRPGQGIRGYTF.

Only one count was recorded for this clone. J is TRBJ2-5 and V is TRBV5-1; tentatively, D is TRBD1 (7 bases). V lost 5 bases and J 2 bases, leaving 19 bases between the germline ends. Germline V CDR1 and CDR2: SGHRS, YFSETQ. The CDR3 is 16 amino acids. CDR3 residues: CASRLRGTVLQETQYF. The DNA of the CDR3 is TGCGCCAGCAGACTCCGCGGGACAGTTTTGCAAGAGACCCAGTACTTC.

J is TRBJ2-1 and V is TRBV2, with D possibly TRBD1 on 6 matching bases. The CDR3 runs to 13 residues. The V gene's germline CDR1 is SNHLY and CDR2 FYNNEI. Trimming pared 3 bases from V and 4 bases from J, leaving 7 bases between. The CDR3 DNA reads as TGTGCCAGCAGTGAGGACAGATACAATGAGCAGTTCTTC. Its translation: CASSEDRYNEQFF. Variable domain in full (rest from reference TRBV2 and TRBJ2-1): EPEVTQTPSHQVTQMGQEVILRCVPISNHLYFYWYRQILGQKVEFLVSFYNNEISEKSEIFDDQFSVERPDGSNFTLKIRSTKLEDSAMYFCASSEDRYNEQFFGPGTRLTVL.

This sequence joins TRBV10-2 and TRBJ2-3, with TRBD2 identical over 14 bases. The J segment lost 1 base and the V segment lost 8 bases, leaving 11 bases of the junction unmatched. Germline V gives CDR1 WSHSY, CDR2 SAAADI. The CDR3 has 18 amino acids. CDR3 nucleotide sequence: TGCGCCAGCGGGAGGGGACTAGCGGGAGAGAGCGGCACAGATACGCAGTATTTT. It encodes CASGRGLAGESGTDTQYF.

Only one count was recorded for this clone. This sequence joins TRBV9 and TRBJ2-1; D is unclear. Germline CDR1 is SGDLS and CDR2 is YYNGEE. Deletions cut 2 bases from V and 10 bases from J, with 13 bases between. This CDR3 comprises 13 residues. This chain's CDR3 is CASSVLSVGEQFF. Written as DNA, the CDR3 is TGTGCCAGCAGCGTCTTAAGCGTAGGGGAGCAGTTCTTC.

The CDR3 here is CASSLGRGGVTNEKLFF. CDR3 coding DNA: TGTGCCAGCAGCTTAGGACGAGGGGGCGTCACTAATGAAAAACTGTTTTTT. This chain joins TRBV11-2 and TRBJ1-4; 7 nucleotides align to TRBD1. The junction had 7 bases not matched to a gene; V was cut back by 1 base and J by 2 bases. Germline V gene lookup returns CDR1 SGHAT and CDR2 FQNNGV. The CDR3 is made up of 17 amino acids.